Listed below are T cell receptor beta chains from one sample, sequenced in a study of cytomegalovirus exposure and HLA in healthy donors. Only in-frame clones appear in the TCRdb table, and some are missing; sequencing was by immunoSEQ multiplex PCR. The sample consists of about 89,000 clones, around 64% of them appearing once. Sequenced input: PBMCs. The receptors were sampled from a young man in good health and CMV-seronegative. The CDR3 runs from the conserved cysteine through the conserved F or W. Fields, in order: D gene, clone size, J gene, V gene, CDR3 protein, CDR3 DNA. D genes are given only for firm matches. Not all rows give a size; the values are once, few, many and, for expanded clones, a class.

D: TRBD1; size: .; J: TRBJ1-1; V: TRBV5-4; CDR3: CASSAGQDLNTEAFF; DNA: TGTGCCAGCAGCGCCGGACAGGATTTGAACACTGAAGCTTTCTTT
D: .; size: few; J: TRBJ2-1; V: TRBV29-1; CDR3: CSVDSGKGQFF; DNA: TGCAGCGTTGATAGCGGTAAGGGGCAGTTCTTC
D: .; size: few; J: TRBJ1-5; V: TRBV9; CDR3: CASPPNGGVRRSNQPQHF; DNA: TGTGCCAGTCCCCCGAACGGAGGGGTAAGGAGAAGCAATCAGCCCCAGCATTTT
D: TRBD1; size: .; J: TRBJ1-5; V: TRBV25-1; CDR3: CASSARTGPQPQHF; DNA: TGTGCCAGCAGTGCCCGGACAGGGCCTCAGCCCCAGCATTTT
D: TRBD1; size: few; J: TRBJ1-4; V: TRBV9; CDR3: CASSAGQTNEKLFF; DNA: TGTGCCAGCAGCGCGGGACAGACTAATGAAAAACTGTTTTTT
D: .; size: .; J: TRBJ2-7; V: TRBV11-2; CDR3: CASSLVKGRVSYEQYF; DNA: TGTGCCAGCAGCTTAGTTAAAGGGCGGGTCTCCTACGAGCAGTACTTC
D: TRBD1; size: .; J: TRBJ1-2; V: TRBV6-1; CDR3: CASSEVWQGAYGYTF; DNA: TGTGCCAGCAGTGAAGTGTGGCAGGGGGCCTATGGCTACACCTTC
D: .; size: few; J: TRBJ2-2; V: TRBV11-2; CDR3: CATSSDANTGELFF; DNA: TGTGCCACCTCGTCAGATGCGAACACCGGGGAGCTGTTTTTT
D: .; size: .; J: TRBJ1-1; V: TRBV6-6; CDR3: CASNSPDRGDEAFF; DNA: TGTGCCAGCAATAGCCCCGACCGGGGGGACGAAGCTTTCTTT
D: .; size: .; J: TRBJ1-1; V: TRBV30; CDR3: CAWRRDENTEAFF; DNA: TGTGCCTGGAGGAGAGATGAAAACACTGAAGCTTTCTTT